Presented here are 21 T cell receptor beta chains from one specimen sequenced in a study of T cell responses to AZD1222 COVID-19 vaccine. Sequencing was performed with immunoSEQ multiplex PCR; in TCRdb, only in-frame clones are kept and a portion is missing. The sample carries 200,000 or so clones, over 70% recorded once. This material consisted of peripheral blood, taken on day 0 of MenACWY control vaccination. These receptors were taken from an adult in good health.

This clone was detected a few times. V gene TRBV28 combines with J gene TRBJ2-2; 10 nucleotides line up with TRBD2. V trimming: 5 bases; J trimming: 4 bases; junction bases outside the gene matches: 10. The germline gives CDR1 MDHEN, CDR2 SYDVKM. This CDR3 is 17 amino acids long. The CDR3 bases are TGTGCCAGCAGTAGGCTAGCGGGGGCCGCTACCACCGGGGAGCTGTTTTTT. Protein: CASSRLAGAATTGELFF. Full variable domain (outside the CDR3, taken from reference TRBV28 and TRBJ2-2): DVKVTQSSRYLVKRTGEKVFLECVQDMDHENMFWYRQDPGLGLRLIYFSYDVKMKEKGDIPEGYSVSREKKERFSLILESASTNQTSMYLCASSRLAGAATTGELFFGEGSRLTVL.

The V call is TRBV24-1, the J call TRBJ2-7, with D maybe TRBD2 (7 bases). The CDR3 is 13 amino acids. CDR1 and CDR2 from the germline V gene are KGHDR and SFDVKD. V dropped 12 bases and J dropped 0 bases, with 14 bases sitting between them. The CDR3 reads CAVGGATSYEQYF. The CDR3 DNA sequence: TGTGCCGTGGGGGGGGCCACCTCCTACGAGCAGTACTTC.

This sequence joins TRBV28 and TRBJ2-7; no clear D gene. Trimming took off 2 bases at V and 4 bases at J, with 6 bases between the two ends. The CDR3 consists of 12 residues. Germline values: CDR1 MDHEN, CDR2 SYDVKM. The CDR3 spells CASSLGAYEQYF. The CDR3 nucleotides are TGTGCCAGCAGTTTAGGAGCTTACGAGCAGTACTTC.

The V gene is TRBV25-1, the J gene TRBJ1-5, with D hard to call. CDR1 and CDR2 from the germline V gene are MGHDK and SYGVNS. The V end lost 3 bases, the J end lost 5 bases, and 8 bases lay between the germline ends. The CDR3 runs to 13 residues. As DNA, the CDR3 is TGTGCCAGCAGTGATAGACTTCATCAGCCCCAGCATTTT. Protein sequence: CASSDRLHQPQHF.

V and J are TRBV7-9 and TRBJ1-6, with a weak D call TRBD1 (6 bases). Germline V CDR1 and CDR2: SEHNR, FQNEAQ (reference sequence). The CDR3 is 13 residues long. V lost 8 bases to trimming and J lost 3 bases, with 8 bases between them. The CDR3: CASQGGYNSPLHF. The CDR3 bases are TGTGCCAGCCAAGGGGGCTATAATTCACCCCTCCACTTT.

The chain recombines TRBV30 with TRBJ1-1; no reliable D call. The CDR3 is made up of 13 amino acids. Germline V CDR1 and CDR2: GTSNPN, SVGIG (reference sequence). V gave up 3 bases and J gave up 1 base, with 9 bases separating them. CDR3 sequence reads: CAWRGSGNTEAFF. In DNA form, the CDR3 reads TGTGCCTGGAGGGGATCGGGGAACACTGAAGCTTTCTTT.

This rearrangement joins TRBV28 to TRBJ1-5; the D gene is possibly TRBD1 (6 bases). This CDR3 spans 20 amino acids. Trimming shortened V by 3 bases and J by 0 bases, and 24 bases separated the two germline ends. The germline gives CDR1 MDHEN, CDR2 SYDVKM. The CDR3, as DNA: TGTGCCAGCAGTTTGCAGACCTGGGCCAGGGGAGGGAATAGCAATCAGCCCCAGCATTTT. This encodes CASSLQTWARGGNSNQPQHF. Full variable domain (rest looked up from reference TRBV28 and TRBJ1-5): DVKVTQSSRYLVKRTGEKVFLECVQDMDHENMFWYRQDPGLGLRLIYFSYDVKMKEKGDIPEGYSVSREKKERFSLILESASTNQTSMYLCASSLQTWARGGNSNQPQHFGDGTRLSIL.

The V gene is TRBV24-1, the J gene TRBJ2-3, with a possible D match to TRBD1 (6 bases). The germline V gene encodes CDR1 KGHDR and CDR2 SFDVKD. This CDR3 has 16 amino acids. Trimming took 5 bases from V and 5 from J, leaving 19 bases between them. The CDR3 DNA reads as TGTGCCACCAGTGCCCCTACCCCAGGGGAAGGAGATACGCAGTATTTT. Translated, it gives CATSAPTPGEGDTQYF.

The rearrangement links TRBV6-5 to TRBJ2-7; tentatively, D is TRBD2 (6 bases). Looked up from germline, CDR1 is MNHEY and CDR2 is SVGAGI. The CDR3 length is 15 residues. Trimming took 6 bases from V and 0 from J, leaving 15 bases between them. CDR3 protein: CASSFRGLSSYEQYF. CDR3 DNA sequence: TGTGCCAGCAGCTTCCGGGGACTCAGCTCCTACGAGCAGTACTTC.

The V gene is TRBV7-2, the J gene TRBJ2-6; 8 bases agree with TRBD1. The CDR3 contains 15 residues. After removal of 5 bases from V and 4 bases from J, the junction contained 4 bases not matched to a gene. Per the germline V gene, CDR1 is SGHTA and CDR2 is FQGNSA. As DNA, the CDR3 is TGTGCCAGCAGCCCACAGGGGGTCGGGGCCAACGTCCTGACTTTC. Translated, it gives CASSPQGVGANVLTF.

The chain uses TRBV28 and TRBJ2-7, with 8 bases identical to TRBD2. Germline V gene data show CDR1 as MDHEN and CDR2 as SYDVKM. This CDR3 is built from 14 residues. V lost 8 bases and J lost 1; bases outside the gene matches: 7. CDR3 sequence: CASLRGGASYEQYF. CDR3 coding DNA: TGTGCCAGCCTCCGGGGGGGGGCATCCTACGAGCAGTACTTC. Full variable domain (missing parts from reference TRBV28 and TRBJ2-7): DVKVTQSSRYLVKRTGEKVFLECVQDMDHENMFWYRQDPGLGLRLIYFSYDVKMKEKGDIPEGYSVSREKKERFSLILESASTNQTSMYLCASLRGGASYEQYFGPGTRLTVT.

This chain links TRBV7-9 with TRBJ2-1, with 10 positions matching TRBD2. Trimming cost V 1 base and J 3 bases; bases outside gene matches: 6. This CDR3 is 17 amino acids long. Germline values: CDR1 SEHNR, CDR2 FQNEAQ (reference sequence). The CDR3 DNA reads as TGTGCCAGCAGCTTAGACATATTAGCGGGGGGCTACAATGAGCAGTTCTTC. Its translation: CASSLDILAGGYNEQFF.

The J gene is TRBJ1-2, the V gene TRBV7-3, with no clear D. V gave up 4 bases and J gave up 6 bases, with 12 bases separating them. Germline V gives CDR1 SGHTA, CDR2 FQGTGA. There are 13 residues in the CDR3. CDR3 bases: TGTGCCAGCAGCTCTCGGCTTGGGGATGGCTACACCTTC. It translates to CASSSRLGDGYTF.

This clone appeared a single time. V gene TRBV25-1 combines with J gene TRBJ2-2; D is unresolved. In germline, CDR1 is MGHDK, CDR2 SYGVNS. Trimming removed 3 bases at V and 4 bases at J, with 9 bases between. The CDR3 loop spans 14 amino acids. CDR3 protein: CASSDRHFTGELFF. Written as DNA, the CDR3 is TGTGCCAGCAGTGACAGACATTTCACCGGGGAGCTGTTTTTT.

In this sample, this clone turned up once. This same CDR3 is encoded by further DNA sequences in the sample. The CDR3 DNA reads TGTGCCAGCAGTTACCAGGGTCTCCAAGAGACCCAGTACTTC. The encoded protein is CASSYQGLQETQYF. The chain has TRBV6-5 and TRBJ2-5; D perhaps matches TRBD1 (5 bases). CDR1 MNHEY and CDR2 SVGAGI come from the germline V gene. The CDR3 has 14 residues. The V gene lost 2 bases and the J gene lost 1 base, with 8 bases spanning the gap.

This chain links TRBV6-5 with TRBJ1-1; tentatively, D is TRBD1 (5 bases). The germline V and J ends were trimmed by 2 bases and 11 bases, with 15 bases remaining between them. CDR1 and CDR2 from the germline V gene are MNHEY and SVGAGI. The CDR3 contains 13 residues. In DNA form, the CDR3 reads TGTGCCAGCAGTTACAGGGACCGCACTCGGGCTTTCTTT. Translation: CASSYRDRTRAFF.

The V and J genes are TRBV7-3 and TRBJ1-1; a weak D match, TRBD1 (6 bases). Germline CDR1 is SGHTA and CDR2 is FQGTGA. The CDR3 has 15 amino acids. V lost 0 bases, J lost 5 bases, and 13 bases lay in between. The CDR3 sequence: CASSLTPGARTEAFF. The CDR3, as DNA: TGTGCCAGCAGCTTAACCCCGGGGGCGAGAACTGAAGCTTTCTTT. The full variable domain, rest sourced from reference TRBV7-3 and TRBJ1-1, is GAGVSQTPSNKVTEKGKYVELRCDPISGHTALYWYRQSLGQGPEFLIYFQGTGAADDSGLPNDRFFAVRPEGSVSTLKIQRTERGDSAVYLCASSLTPGARTEAFFGQGTRLTVV.

The rearrangement links TRBV2 to TRBJ1-1; D remains unclear. The CDR3 totals 11 residues. V shed 4 bases and J shed 4 bases, with 4 bases lying between them. Germline loops: CDR1 SNHLY, CDR2 FYNNEI. CDR3 DNA sequence: TGTGCCAGCAGTGGCGTCACTGAAGCTTTCTTT. It is translated as CASSGVTEAFF. The full variable domain, its missing parts supplied by reference TRBV2 and TRBJ1-1, is EPEVTQTPSHQVTQMGQEVILRCVPISNHLYFYWYRQILGQKVEFLVSFYNNEISEKSEIFDDQFSVERPDGSNFTLKIRSTKLEDSAMYFCASSGVTEAFFGQGTRLTVV.

This chain connects TRBV19 to TRBJ2-3; D gene uncertain. This CDR3 has 13 residues. Germline assignment: CDR1 LNHDA and CDR2 SQIVND (reference sequence). Trimming shortened V by 2 bases and J by 2 bases, and 5 bases separated the two germline ends. The DNA of the CDR3 is TGTGCCAGTAGTATACGCCCCACAGATACGCAGTATTTT. Translation: CASSIRPTDTQYF.

The rearrangement joins TRBV5-1 to TRBJ2-2; 13 bases line up with TRBD2. This CDR3 region has 15 residues. The V gene's germline CDR1 is SGHRS and CDR2 YFSETQ. Germline trimming cut 4 bases from V and 6 bases from J; bases unmatched to any gene: 3. The CDR3, as DNA: TGCGCCAGCAGCCCCGGGACTAGCGGGGCCGGGGAGCTGTTTTTT. Amino acid sequence: CASSPGTSGAGELFF.

The rearrangement uses TRBV3-1 (or the pseudogene TRBV3-2) and TRBJ2-7; a possible D gene is TRBD2 (5 bases). Between the trimmed V and J ends, which lost 3 bases and 3 bases, there was a span of 15 bases. Germline values: CDR1 LGHDT, CDR2 YNNKEL (reference sequence). The CDR3 is 15 residues long. Written as DNA, the CDR3 is TGTGCCAGCAGCCACGACGCCACTAGTATCTACGAGCAGTACTTC. This translates into CASSHDATSIYEQYF.